Listed below are T cell receptor beta chains from one sample, sequenced in a study of response to subunit inactivated influenza vaccine. TCRdb independently ran MiXCR on the RT-PCR reads; one entry per CDR3 protein. The table has hundreds of thousands of distinct CDR3 sequences, about 15% seen once. The source was CD4+ T cells sorted from PBMCs, collected around 2 years after vaccination. The receptors were sampled from a man aged 50 to 69 who received an inactivated influenza vaccine. CDR3s include the opening cysteine and the closing phenylalanine or tryptophan. Each record gives: D gene, J gene, clone size, V gene, CDR3 DNA, CDR3 protein. The D gene is left open where the match is weak. Clone size is not always given. Where it is, it says once, few, many or a class for expanded clones.

D: -; J: TRBJ1-2; size: -; V: TRBV4-3; DNA: TGCGCCAGCAGCCAAATAGGGGGTGATTATGGCTACACCTTC; CDR3: CASSQIGGDYGYTF
D: -; J: TRBJ2-4; size: -; V: TRBV3-1; DNA: TGTGCCAGCAGCCAGAGGTCGGTCCTAGCCAAAAACATTCAGTACTTC; CDR3: CASSQRSVLAKNIQYF
D: -; J: TRBJ1-2; size: -; V: TRBV12-3/TRBV12-4; DNA: TGTGCCAGCAGTAGGGGGGATCACTATGGCTACACCTTC; CDR3: CASSRGDHYGYTF
D: -; J: TRBJ2-5; size: -; V: TRBV5-5; DNA: TGTGCCAGCACCGTGAACGTTCAAGAGACCCAGTACTTC; CDR3: CASTVNVQETQYF
D: -; J: TRBJ1-5; size: few; V: TRBV4-3; DNA: TGCGCCAGCAGCCAAGATTTTCCAGGGGATCAGCCCCAGCATTTT; CDR3: CASSQDFPGDQPQHF
D: -; J: TRBJ1-1; size: few; V: TRBV20-1; DNA: TGCAGTGCTAGAGATCCGGGGATGAACACTGAAGCTTTCTTT; CDR3: CSARDPGMNTEAFF
D: TRBD1; J: TRBJ2-5; size: few; V: TRBV5-6; DNA: TGTGCCAGCAGCTCGCTTGGGACAGAAGAGACCCAGTACTTC; CDR3: CASSSLGTEETQYF
D: TRBD1; J: TRBJ2-6; size: -; V: TRBV19; DNA: TGTGCCAGTAGTGGCTACAGGGGTCCTTTCTCTGGGGCCAACGTCCTGACTTTC; CDR3: CASSGYRGPFSGANVLTF
D: -; J: TRBJ2-1; size: -; V: TRBV27; DNA: TGTGCCAGCAGGGGCTTTGGTGAGCAGTTCTTC; CDR3: CASRGFGEQFF
D: TRBD1; J: TRBJ1-6; size: few; V: TRBV5-1; DNA: TGCGCCAGCAGCCCGGGACAGGGCCTACATTCACCCCTCCACTTT; CDR3: CASSPGQGLHSPLHF
D: TRBD2; J: TRBJ2-5; size: -; V: TRBV20-1; DNA: TGCAGTGCTAGAGTAGCGGGAGCGAAGAGTCAAGAGACCCAGTACTTC; CDR3: CSARVAGAKSQETQYF
D: -; J: TRBJ2-7; size: -; V: TRBV20-1; DNA: TGCAGTGCTAGTGCGTCTCAGTACTACGAGCAGTACTTC; CDR3: CSASASQYYEQYF
D: -; J: TRBJ2-3; size: few; V: TRBV10-3; DNA: TGTGCCACGGGGGGCTCAGATACGCAGTATTTT; CDR3: CATGGSDTQYF
D: -; J: TRBJ1-3; size: -; V: TRBV4-3; DNA: TGCGCCAGCAGCCAAGACCCCGACAGAAACACCATATATTTT; CDR3: CASSQDPDRNTIYF
D: -; J: TRBJ2-7; size: -; V: TRBV18; DNA: TGTGCCAGCTCACCCGGCGGCGACTACGAGCAGTACTTC; CDR3: CASSPGGDYEQYF
D: TRBD2; J: TRBJ2-1; size: -; V: TRBV5-1; DNA: TGCGCCAGCAGCTTGGTAGCGGGAGAGGCCTACAATGAGCAGTTCTTC; CDR3: CASSLVAGEAYNEQFF
D: -; J: TRBJ2-5; size: few; V: TRBV28; DNA: TGTGCCAGCACGTGGGATCGGGAGACCCAGTACTTC; CDR3: CASTWDRETQYF
D: -; J: TRBJ2-2; size: few; V: TRBV12-3/TRBV12-4; DNA: TGTGCCAGCAGCCCTACTCAAACCGGGGAGCTGTTTTTT; CDR3: CASSPTQTGELFF
D: -; J: TRBJ1-2; size: -; V: TRBV3-1; DNA: TGTGCCAGCAGCCAAGAAGAAGGGTATGGCTACACCTTC; CDR3: CASSQEEGYGYTF
D: -; J: TRBJ2-2; size: few; V: TRBV7-2; DNA: TGTGCCAGCAGACGAACAGTAACCGGGGAGCTGTTTTTT; CDR3: CASRRTVTGELFF
D: -; J: TRBJ2-7; size: -; V: TRBV7-8; DNA: TGTGCCAGCAGCTTAGCTGCGACAACGACCTACGAGCAGTACTTC; CDR3: CASSLAATTTYEQYF
D: -; J: TRBJ2-7; size: -; V: TRBV2; DNA: TGTGCCAGCAGAACCGGAGTCTACGAGCAGTACTTC; CDR3: CASRTGVYEQYF
D: -; J: TRBJ1-1; size: few; V: TRBV14; DNA: TGTGCCAGCAGTAATCGGGGTAACACTGAAGCTTTCTTT; CDR3: CASSNRGNTEAFF
D: -; J: TRBJ2-4; size: many; V: TRBV7-2; DNA: TGTGCCAGCAGCTTCCTAGGGGGGGACATTCAGTACTTC; CDR3: CASSFLGGDIQYF
D: -; J: TRBJ2-4; size: many; V: TRBV27; DNA: TGTGCCAGCAGTTTAGGGTCTACCCTAGCCAAAAACATTCAGTACTTC; CDR3: CASSLGSTLAKNIQYF
D: TRBD2; J: TRBJ2-2; size: -; V: TRBV6-1; DNA: TGTGCCAGCAGGGGGACTAGCGGGGGCGCGAACACCGGGGAGCTGTTTTTT; CDR3: CASRGTSGGANTGELFF
D: -; J: TRBJ2-5; size: many; V: TRBV29-1; DNA: TGCAGCGTTGATGGAGGCCAGACCCAGTACTTC; CDR3: CSVDGGQTQYF
D: -; J: TRBJ2-7; size: many; V: TRBV12-3/TRBV12-4; DNA: TGTGCCAGCAGTTTAGGTAGCGAGCAGTACTTC; CDR3: CASSLGSEQYF